This T cell receptor (beta chain) was observed in a study of blood T cell repertoires in COVID-19. Overall study context: PBMCs, B-cell-depleted T cells, or T cells were the source of the cDNA or gDNA that made up the material.

V was pared by 7 bases and J by 4 bases, with 9 bases of the junction left unmatched. The CDR3 runs to 14 residues. The germline gives CDR1 SGHTA, CDR2 FQGNSA. In the original workflow: It was from reference gene primer amplification that nucleated cell counts were estimated. The repertoire was sequenced with immunoSEQ multiplex PCR; TCRdb's copy has only in-frame clones and lacks some. The DNA was the basis for D and trimming; V, J and clone size are from that table. Among about 270,000 clones listed, approximately 86% were seen once. This receptor was obtained from a woman younger than 30 with acute or convalescent COVID-19. Input material: peripheral blood. This chain joins TRBV7-2 and TRBJ1-2, with TRBD1 matching over 7 bases. The CDR3 DNA is TGTGCCAGCACCGCTACAGGGGCAGGCTATGGCTACACCTTC. Protein sequence: CASTATGAGYGYTF.